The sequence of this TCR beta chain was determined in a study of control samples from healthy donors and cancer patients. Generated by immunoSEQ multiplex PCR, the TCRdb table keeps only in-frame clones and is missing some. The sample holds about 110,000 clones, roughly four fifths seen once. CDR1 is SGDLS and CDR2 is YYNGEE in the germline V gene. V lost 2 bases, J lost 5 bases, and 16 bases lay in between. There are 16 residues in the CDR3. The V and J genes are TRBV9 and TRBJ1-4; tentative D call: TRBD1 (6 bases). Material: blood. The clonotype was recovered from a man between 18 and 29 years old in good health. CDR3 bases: TGTGCCAGCAGCGTGTCCCCAGGACAGATAAATGAAAAACTGTTTTTT. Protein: CASSVSPGQINEKLFF.